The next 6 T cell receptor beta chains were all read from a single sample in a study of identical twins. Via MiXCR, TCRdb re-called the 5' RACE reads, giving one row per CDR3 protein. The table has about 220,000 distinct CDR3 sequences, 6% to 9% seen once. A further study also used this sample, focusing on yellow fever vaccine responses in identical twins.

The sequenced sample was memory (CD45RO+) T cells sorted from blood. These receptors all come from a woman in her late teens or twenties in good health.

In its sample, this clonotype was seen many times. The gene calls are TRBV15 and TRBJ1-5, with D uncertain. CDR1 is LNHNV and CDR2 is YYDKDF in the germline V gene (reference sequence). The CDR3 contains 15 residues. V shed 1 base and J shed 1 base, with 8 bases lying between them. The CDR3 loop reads CATSRARLSNQPQHF. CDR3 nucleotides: TGTGCCACCAGCAGAGCACGCCTAAGCAATCAGCCCCAGCATTTT.

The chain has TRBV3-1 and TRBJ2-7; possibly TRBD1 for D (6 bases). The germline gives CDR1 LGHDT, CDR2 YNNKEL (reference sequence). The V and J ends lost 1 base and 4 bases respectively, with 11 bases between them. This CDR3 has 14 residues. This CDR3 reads CASSQAGARYEQYF. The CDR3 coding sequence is TGTGCCAGCAGCCAAGCAGGGGCGAGGTACGAGCAGTACTTC.

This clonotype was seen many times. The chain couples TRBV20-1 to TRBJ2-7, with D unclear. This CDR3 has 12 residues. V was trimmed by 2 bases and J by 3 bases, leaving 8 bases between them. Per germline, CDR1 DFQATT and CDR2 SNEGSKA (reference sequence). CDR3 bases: TGCAGTGCTAGACGACCGCTCTACGAGCAGTACTTC. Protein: CSARRPLYEQYF.

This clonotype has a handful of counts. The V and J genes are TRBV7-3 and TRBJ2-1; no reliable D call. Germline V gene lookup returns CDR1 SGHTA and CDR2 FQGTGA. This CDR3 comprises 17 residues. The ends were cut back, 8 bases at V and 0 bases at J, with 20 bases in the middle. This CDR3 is CASHPGGSSTSYNEQFF. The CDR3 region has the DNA TGTGCCAGCCACCCTGGTGGTAGTTCAACCTCCTACAATGAGCAGTTCTTC. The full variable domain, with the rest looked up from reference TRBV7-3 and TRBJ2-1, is GAGVSQTPSNKVTEKGKYVELRCDPISGHTALYWYRQSLGQGPEFLIYFQGTGAADDSGLPNDRFFAVRPEGSVSTLKIQRTERGDSAVYLCASHPGGSSTSYNEQFFGPGTRLTVL.

The CDR3 here is CASSPGQGATETQYF. CDR3 DNA: TGTGCCAGCAGCCCCGGACAGGGGGCGACGGAGACCCAGTACTTC. The chain links TRBV11-2 to TRBJ2-5, with 11 bases matching TRBD1. V gave up 5 bases and J gave up 5 bases; unmatched junction bases: 7. CDR3 size: 15 residues. The germline CDR1 and CDR2 sequences are SGHAT and FQNNGV.

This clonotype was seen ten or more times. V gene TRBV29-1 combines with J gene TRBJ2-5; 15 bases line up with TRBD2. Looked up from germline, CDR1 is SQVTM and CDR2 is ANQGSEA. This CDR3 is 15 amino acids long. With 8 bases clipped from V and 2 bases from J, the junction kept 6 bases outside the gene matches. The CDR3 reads CSTGGLAGGQETQYF. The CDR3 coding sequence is TGCAGCACTGGGGGACTAGCGGGAGGTCAAGAGACCCAGTACTTC.